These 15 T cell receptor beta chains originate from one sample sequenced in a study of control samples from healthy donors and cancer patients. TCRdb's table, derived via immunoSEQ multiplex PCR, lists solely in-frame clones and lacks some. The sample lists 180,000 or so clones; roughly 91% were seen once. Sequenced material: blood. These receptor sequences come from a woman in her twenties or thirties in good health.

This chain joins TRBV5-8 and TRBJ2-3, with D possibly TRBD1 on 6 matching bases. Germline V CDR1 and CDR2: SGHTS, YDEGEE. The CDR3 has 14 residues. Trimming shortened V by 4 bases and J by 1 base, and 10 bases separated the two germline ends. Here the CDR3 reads CASSRRQGTDTQYF. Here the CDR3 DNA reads TGTGCCAGCAGCCGCCGACAGGGCACAGATACGCAGTATTTT.

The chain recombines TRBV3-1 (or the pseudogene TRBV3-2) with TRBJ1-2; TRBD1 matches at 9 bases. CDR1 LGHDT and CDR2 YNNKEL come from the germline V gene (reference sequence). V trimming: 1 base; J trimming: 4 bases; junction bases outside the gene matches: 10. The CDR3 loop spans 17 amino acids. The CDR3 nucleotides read TGTGCCAGCAGCCAAGGGGATTTACAGGGGGCGAGCTATGGCTACACCTTC. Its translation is CASSQGDLQGASYGYTF.

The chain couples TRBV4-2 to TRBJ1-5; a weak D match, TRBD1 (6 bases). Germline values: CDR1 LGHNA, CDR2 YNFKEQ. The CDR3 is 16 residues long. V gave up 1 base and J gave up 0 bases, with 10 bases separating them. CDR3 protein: CASSQGTADSNQPQHF. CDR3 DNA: TGTGCCAGCAGCCAAGGGACAGCCGATAGCAATCAGCCCCAGCATTTT.

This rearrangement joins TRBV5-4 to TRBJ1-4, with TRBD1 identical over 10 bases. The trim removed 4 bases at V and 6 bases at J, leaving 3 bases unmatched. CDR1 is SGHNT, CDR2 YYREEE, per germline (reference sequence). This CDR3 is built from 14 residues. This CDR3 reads CASSLGQGYEKLFF. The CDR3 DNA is TGTGCCAGCAGCCTGGGACAGGGGTATGAAAAACTGTTTTTT.

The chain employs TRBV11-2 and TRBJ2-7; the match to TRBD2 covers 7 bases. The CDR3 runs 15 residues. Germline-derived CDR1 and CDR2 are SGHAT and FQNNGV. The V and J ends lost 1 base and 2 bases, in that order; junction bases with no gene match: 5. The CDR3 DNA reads TGTGCCAGCAGCTTAGGTCCGGGAGGAGCCTACGAGCAGTACTTC. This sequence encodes CASSLGPGGAYEQYF.

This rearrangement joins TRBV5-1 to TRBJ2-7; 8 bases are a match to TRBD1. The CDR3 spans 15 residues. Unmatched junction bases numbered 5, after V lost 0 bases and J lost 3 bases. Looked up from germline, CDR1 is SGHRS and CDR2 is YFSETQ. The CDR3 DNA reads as TGCGCCAGCAGCTTGGCCCCGGACAGGGACTACGAGCAGTACTTC. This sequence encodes CASSLAPDRDYEQYF.

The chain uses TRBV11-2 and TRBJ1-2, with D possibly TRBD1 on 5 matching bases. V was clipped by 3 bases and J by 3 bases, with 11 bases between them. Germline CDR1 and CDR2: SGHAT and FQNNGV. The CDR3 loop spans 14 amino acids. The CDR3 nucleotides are TGTGCCAGCAGCTTGAGCAGGGCGGACTATGGCTACACCTTC. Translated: CASSLSRADYGYTF.

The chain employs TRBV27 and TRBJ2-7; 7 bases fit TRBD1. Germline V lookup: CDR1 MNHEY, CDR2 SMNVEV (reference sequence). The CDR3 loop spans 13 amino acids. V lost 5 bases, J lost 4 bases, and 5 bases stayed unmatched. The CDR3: CASSNGQVYEQYF. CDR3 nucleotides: TGTGCCAGCAGTAACGGACAGGTTTACGAGCAGTACTTC.

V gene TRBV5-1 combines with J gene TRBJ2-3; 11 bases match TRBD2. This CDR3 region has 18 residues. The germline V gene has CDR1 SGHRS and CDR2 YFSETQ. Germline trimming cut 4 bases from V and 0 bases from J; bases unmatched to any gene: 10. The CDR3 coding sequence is TGCGCCAGCAGCCCTGGACTAGCGGGTTCCCCTAGCACAGATACGCAGTATTTT. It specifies CASSPGLAGSPSTDTQYF.

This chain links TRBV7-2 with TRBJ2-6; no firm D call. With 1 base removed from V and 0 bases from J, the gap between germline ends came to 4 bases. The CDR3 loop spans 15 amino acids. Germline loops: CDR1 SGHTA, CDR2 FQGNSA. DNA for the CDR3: TGTGCCAGCAGCTTAGGACGCTCTGGGGCCAACGTCCTGACTTTC. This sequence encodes CASSLGRSGANVLTF.

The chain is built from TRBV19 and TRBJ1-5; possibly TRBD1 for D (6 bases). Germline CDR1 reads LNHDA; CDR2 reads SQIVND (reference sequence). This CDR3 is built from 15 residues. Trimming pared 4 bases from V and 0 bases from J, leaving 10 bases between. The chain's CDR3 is CASSKRTDSNQPQHF. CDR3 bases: TGTGCCAGTAGTAAGCGGACAGATAGCAATCAGCCCCAGCATTTT.

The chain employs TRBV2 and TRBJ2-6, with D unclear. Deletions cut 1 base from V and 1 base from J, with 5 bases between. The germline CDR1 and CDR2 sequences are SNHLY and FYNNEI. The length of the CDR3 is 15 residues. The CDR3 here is CASSEGESGANVLTF. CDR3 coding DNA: TGTGCCAGCAGTGAAGGGGAATCTGGGGCCAACGTCCTGACTTTC. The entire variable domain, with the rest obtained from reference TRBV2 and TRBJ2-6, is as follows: EPEVTQTPSHQVTQMGQEVILRCVPISNHLYFYWYRQILGQKVEFLVSFYNNEISEKSEIFDDQFSVERPDGSNFTLKIRSTKLEDSAMYFCASSEGESGANVLTFGAGSRLTVL.

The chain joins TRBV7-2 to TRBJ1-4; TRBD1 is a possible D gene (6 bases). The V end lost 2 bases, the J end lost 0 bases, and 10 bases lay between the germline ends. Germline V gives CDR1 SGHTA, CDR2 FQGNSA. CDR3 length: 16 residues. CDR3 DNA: TGTGCCAGCAGCTTAAGGGCAGGGGCAACTAATGAAAAACTGTTTTTT. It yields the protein CASSLRAGATNEKLFF.

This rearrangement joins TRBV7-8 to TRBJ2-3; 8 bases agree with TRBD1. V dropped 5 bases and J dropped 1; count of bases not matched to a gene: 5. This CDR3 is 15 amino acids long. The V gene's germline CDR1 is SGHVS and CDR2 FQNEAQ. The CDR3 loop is CASSPQTGGTDTQYF. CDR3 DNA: TGTGCCAGCAGCCCACAGACAGGGGGCACAGATACGCAGTATTTT.

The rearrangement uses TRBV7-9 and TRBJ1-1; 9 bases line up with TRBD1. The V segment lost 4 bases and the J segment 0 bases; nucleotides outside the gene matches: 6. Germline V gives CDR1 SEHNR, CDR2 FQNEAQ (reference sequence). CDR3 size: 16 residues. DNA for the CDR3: TGTGCCAGCAGCTACGGACAGGGGAACATGAACACTGAAGCTTTCTTT. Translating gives CASSYGQGNMNTEAFF.